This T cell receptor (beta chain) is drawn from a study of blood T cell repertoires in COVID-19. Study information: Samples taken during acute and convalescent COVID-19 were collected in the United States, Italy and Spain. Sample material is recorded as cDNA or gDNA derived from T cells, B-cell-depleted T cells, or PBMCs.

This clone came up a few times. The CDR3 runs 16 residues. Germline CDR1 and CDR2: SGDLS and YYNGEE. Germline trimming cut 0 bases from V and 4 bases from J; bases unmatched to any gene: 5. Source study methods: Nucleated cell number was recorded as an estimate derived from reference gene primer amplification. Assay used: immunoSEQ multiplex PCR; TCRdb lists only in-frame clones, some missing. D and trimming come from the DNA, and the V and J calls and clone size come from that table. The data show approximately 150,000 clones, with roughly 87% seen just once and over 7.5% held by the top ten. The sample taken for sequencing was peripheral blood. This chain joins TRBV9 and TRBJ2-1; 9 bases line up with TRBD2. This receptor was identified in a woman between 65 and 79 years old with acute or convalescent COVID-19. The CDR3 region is CASSVAPSGVYNEQFF. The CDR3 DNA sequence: TGTGCCAGCAGCGTAGCTCCTAGCGGGGTTTACAATGAGCAGTTCTTC.